These 23 T cell receptor beta chains were sequenced from one sample in a study of cytomegalovirus exposure and HLA in healthy donors. The PCR was carried out with 60 Vbeta primers and 13 Jbeta primers. Assay: immunoSEQ multiplex PCR; the TCRdb copy retains only in-frame clones and omits some. In all, the sample yields tens of thousands of clones. Sequencing used PBMCs. The receptors here all came from a woman aged 60-75 years in good health and CMV-seronegative.

V is TRBV2 and J is TRBJ2-7; 7 nucleotides align to TRBD2. Germline V gene lookup returns CDR1 SNHLY and CDR2 FYNNEI. Trimming took 6 bases from V and 1 from J; bases not matched to a gene: 12. The CDR3 sequence is 16 residues long. The DNA for the CDR3 is TGTGCCAGCAGGAGGAGTGCGGGAGAGGGATCCTACGAGCAGTACTTC. As protein: CASRRSAGEGSYEQYF.

As for this clone: In the same sample, other DNA sequences code for this CDR3. The rearrangement joins TRBV15 to TRBJ1-5, with 9 bases fitting TRBD1. J lost 6 bases, V lost 0 bases, and 3 bases had no gene match. Germline V gene data show CDR1 as LNHNV and CDR2 as YYDKDF (reference sequence). The CDR3 consists of 15 residues. Here the CDR3 DNA reads TGTGCCACCAGCAGAGATCGACAGGGGGGTCAGCCCCAGCATTTT. As protein: CATSRDRQGGQPQHF.

The rearrangement joins TRBV7-2 to TRBJ2-3, with a tentative D call TRBD1 (5 bases). The germline V and J ends were trimmed by 2 bases and 0 bases, with 6 bases remaining between them. Germline assignment: CDR1 SGHTA and CDR2 FQGNSA. This CDR3 has 14 amino acids. The CDR3: CASSLRQSTDTQYF. In nucleotides, the CDR3 is TGTGCCAGCAGCTTAAGACAGAGCACAGATACGCAGTATTTT.

V is TRBV18 and J is TRBJ1-5; 9 nucleotides line up with TRBD1. The ends lost 3 bases at V and 1 base at J; junction bases unmatched: 4. Germline loops: CDR1 KGHSH, CDR2 LQKENI. The CDR3 loop spans 16 amino acids. CDR3 sequence reads: CASSPQGTGSNQPQHF. CDR3 sequence (DNA): TGTGCCAGCTCACCTCAGGGGACAGGGAGCAATCAGCCCCAGCATTTT.

This chain joins TRBV27 and TRBJ1-1; no definite D call. The V gene lost 3 bases and the J gene lost 5 bases, with 10 bases spanning the gap. Germline V lookup: CDR1 MNHEY, CDR2 SMNVEV (reference sequence). The CDR3 has 13 amino acids. CDR3 DNA: TGTGCCAGCAGTTTCAGTAGAGGGACTGAAGCTTTCTTT. Its translation is CASSFSRGTEAFF.

The J gene is TRBJ1-1, the V gene TRBV20-1; D uncertain. Per germline, CDR1 DFQATT and CDR2 SNEGSKA (reference sequence). The CDR3 runs 11 residues. DNA of the CDR3: TGCAGCTTCCGGGAGGCGATTGAAGCTTTCTTT. Amino acid sequence: CSFREAIEAFF.

The J gene is TRBJ2-1, the V gene TRBV5-4; TRBD2 might be the D (7 bases). Trimming left V 4 bases short and J 7 bases short, with 21 bases between. Germline CDR1 is SGHNT and CDR2 is YYREEE (reference sequence). The CDR3 covers 16 residues. Written as DNA, the CDR3 is TGTGCCAGCAGCCCGAGGGGGGGTCACTTTGGAAATGAGCAGTTCTTC. Its protein is CASSPRGGHFGNEQFF.

J is TRBJ2-7 and V is TRBV5-4; D possibly corresponds to TRBD1 (6 bases). Looked up from germline, CDR1 is SGHNT and CDR2 is YYREEE (reference sequence). V lost 3 bases and J 0 bases, leaving 13 bases between the germline ends. CDR3 size: 15 residues. CDR3 sequence reads: CASSSLGAVSYEQYF. CDR3 in DNA: TGTGCCAGCAGCTCCTTGGGGGCGGTCTCCTACGAGCAGTACTTC.

The V gene is TRBV28, the J gene TRBJ1-3; weak D call: TRBD1 (5 bases). CDR1 and CDR2 from the germline V gene are MDHEN and SYDVKM. The germline V and J ends were trimmed by 2 bases and 4 bases, with 9 bases remaining between them. The CDR3 has 14 amino acids. In DNA form, the CDR3 reads TGTGCCAGCAGTTTAGGGGCGCAGGGAAACACCATATATTTT. This codes for CASSLGAQGNTIYF.

This chain links TRBV19 with TRBJ2-7; 11 bases are a match to TRBD1. Germline values: CDR1 LNHDA, CDR2 SQIVND (reference sequence). Germline trimming cut 6 bases from V and 5 bases from J; bases unmatched to any gene: 9. The CDR3 runs 15 residues. Here the CDR3 reads CASSQTGQGDHEQYF. DNA for the CDR3: TGTGCCAGTAGCCAGACGGGACAGGGGGACCACGAGCAGTACTTC.

The CDR3 loop is CASSRGLQALQETQYF. The DNA for the CDR3 is TGTGCCAGCAGCCGGGGACTGCAGGCCCTCCAGGAGACCCAGTACTTC. The rearrangement joins TRBV7-3 to TRBJ2-5; maybe TRBD2 (6 bases). Trimming stripped 5 bases from V and 5 bases from J, with 21 bases between. Germline V gives CDR1 SGHTA, CDR2 FQGTGA. This CDR3 contains 16 residues.

J is TRBJ2-7 and V is TRBV28; D unresolved. Trimming removed 8 bases from V and 2 bases from J, with 4 bases in between. Germline V gene data show CDR1 as MDHEN and CDR2 as SYDVKM. The CDR3 length is 10 residues. CDR3: CASGPYEQYF. The CDR3 nucleotides read TGTGCCAGCGGCCCCTACGAGCAGTACTTC.

The CDR3 region is CASSAYAGTRNTIYF. The CDR3 coding sequence is TGTGCCAGCAGTGCCTATGCGGGGACCCGAAACACCATATATTTT. This sequence joins TRBV25-1 and TRBJ1-3; a possible D gene is TRBD1 (5 bases). This CDR3 comprises 15 residues. Per the germline V gene, CDR1 is MGHDK and CDR2 is SYGVNS. V shed 4 bases and J shed 5 bases, with 15 bases lying between them.

The chain combines TRBV11-2 with TRBJ2-5, with 12 bases fitting TRBD1. Unmatched junction bases numbered 13, after V lost 5 bases and J lost 6 bases. Germline V gene data show CDR1 as SGHAT and CDR2 as FQNNGV. This CDR3 is built from 17 residues. The CDR3 nucleotides are TGTGCCAGCAGCCTCGAACCGGGACAGGGGGCAGCGAAGACCCAGTACTTC. Encoded protein: CASSLEPGQGAAKTQYF.

This chain's CDR3 is CASSPRTSGNIGEQYF. The CDR3 DNA is TGTGCCAGCAGCCCTAGGACTAGCGGGAACATTGGCGAGCAGTACTTC. The rearrangement joins TRBV7-9 to TRBJ2-5; 12 bases map to TRBD2. With the DNA end fitting TRBJ2-7 better, the J assignment may be wrong. In germline, CDR1 is SEHNR, CDR2 FQNEAQ (reference sequence). There are 16 residues in the CDR3.

The chain's CDR3 is CASSIEGGAQPQHF. The CDR3, as DNA: TGTGCCAGTAGTATAGAAGGAGGGGCCCAGCCCCAGCATTTT. The rearrangement joins TRBV19 to TRBJ1-5, with D possibly matching TRBD1 (5 bases). Germline V lookup: CDR1 LNHDA, CDR2 SQIVND (reference sequence). The CDR3 runs to 14 residues. Trimming took 0 bases from V and 7 from J, leaving 10 bases between them.

V and J are TRBV10-3 and TRBJ1-1, with D possibly TRBD1 on 6 matching bases. Germline V gives CDR1 ENHRY, CDR2 SYGVKD. The V gene lost 2 bases and the J gene lost 7 bases, with 14 bases spanning the gap. The CDR3 length is 14 residues. The CDR3 coding sequence is TGTGCCATCAGTGAGGAAACCGGGACAATTGAAGCTTTCTTT. Encoded protein: CAISEETGTIEAFF.

V usage is TRBV6-4 and J usage is TRBJ1-1; 10 positions match TRBD1. V lost 2 bases to trimming and J lost 7 bases; unmatched junction nucleotides: 7. Germline loops: CDR1 MRHNA, CDR2 SNTAGT. This CDR3 region has 15 residues. The CDR3 bases are TGTGCCAGCAGTGACACCGGGACAGGGGCTCATGAAGCTTTCTTT. Residues: CASSDTGTGAHEAFF.

The chain carries TRBV11-1 and TRBJ2-7, with 8 nucleotides matching TRBD1. Germline values: CDR1 SGHAT, CDR2 FQDESV (reference sequence). CDR3 length: 17 amino acids. Trimming cost V 3 bases and J 3 bases; bases outside gene matches: 13. This chain's CDR3 is CASSFDLTGGTGYEQYF. The CDR3, as DNA: TGTGCCAGCAGCTTCGATTTAACGGGCGGGACAGGCTACGAGCAGTACTTC.

This chain connects TRBV7-2 to TRBJ2-7; TRBD2 matches 7 bases. V lost 3 bases, J lost 2 bases, and 13 bases stayed unmatched. CDR1 is SGHTA and CDR2 is FQGNSA in the germline V gene. The CDR3 is 17 amino acids. As DNA, the CDR3 is TGTGCCAGCAGCTTGAGTTTGGGGGGGAGGACGGCCTACGAGCAGTACTTC. It is translated as CASSLSLGGRTAYEQYF.

The chain employs TRBV4-1 and TRBJ2-7, with a possible D match to TRBD2 (6 bases). CDR1 and CDR2 (germline): MGHRA, YSYEKL. V was cut by 3 bases and J by 0 bases, with 12 bases left in between. CDR3 size: 15 residues. CDR3 coding DNA: TGCGCCAGCAGCCAGGGGACTTTGAGCTCCTACGAGCAGTACTTC. It yields the protein CASSQGTLSSYEQYF.

J is TRBJ2-6 and V is TRBV5-1, with TRBD1 matching 7 bases. The CDR3 has 15 residues. The germline gives CDR1 SGHRS, CDR2 YFSETQ. Unmatched junction bases numbered 1, after V lost 1 base and J lost 3 bases. DNA of the CDR3: TGCGCCAGCAGCTTGAGGGACAGTGGGGCCAACGTCCTGACTTTC. It specifies CASSLRDSGANVLTF.

The chain couples TRBV5-1 to TRBJ2-3, with 12 bases lining up with TRBD2. This CDR3 spans 17 amino acids. The V segment lost 4 bases and the J segment 0 bases; nucleotides outside the gene matches: 6. The germline V gene has CDR1 SGHRS and CDR2 YFSETQ. The CDR3 reads CASSRLAGVGSTDTQYF. CDR3 DNA sequence: TGCGCCAGCAGCCGACTAGCGGGAGTGGGAAGCACAGATACGCAGTATTTT.